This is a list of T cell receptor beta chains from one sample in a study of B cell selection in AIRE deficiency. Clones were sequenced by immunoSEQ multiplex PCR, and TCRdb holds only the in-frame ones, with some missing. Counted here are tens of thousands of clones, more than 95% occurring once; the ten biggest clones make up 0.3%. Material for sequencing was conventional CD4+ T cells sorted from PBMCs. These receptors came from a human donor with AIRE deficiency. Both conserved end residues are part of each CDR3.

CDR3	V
CASSRSPGQNYEQYF	TRBV11-2
CASSSNYWREQFF	TRBV11-3
CASSPVTSGNDEQFF	TRBV5-6
CASGLALGTEAFF	TRBV12-5
CAISVKREGDTQYF	TRBV10-3
CASSLAGGESNQPQHF	TRBV7-2
CASSEVQEAGYTF	TRBV6-1
CASSFPSGRGYEQYF	TRBV7-9
CASSPRSGGVLMNTEAFF	TRBV18
CASSLASQTGELFF	TRBV7-9
CASTSSNSPLHF	TRBV25-1
CASSLEREDEQYF	TRBV7-2
CASSYNGEKLFF	TRBV6-5
CASSAAGGGYGYTF	TRBV18
CASSGTGGTDTQYF	TRBV25-1
CASSQDQGGNQPQHF	TRBV4-2
CASSQVGQHKQYF	TRBV14
CASSLMAKGNSPLHF	TRBV11-3
CASSLDHTGELFF	TRBV11-2
CASSLKAGGLYNEQFF	TRBV7-3
CSVTRLGNPYEQYF	TRBV29-1
CASSSGQGYQPQHF	TRBV7-2
CATSVTSGSYNEQFF	TRBV15
CSVDESYEQYF	TRBV29-1
CASSYSSLIRTQYF	TRBV6-6
CASSVQPAITEAFF	TRBV9
CASSPGLAGFYNEQFF	TRBV5-1
CASSSITSDTGELFF	TRBV5-1
CASSFWRESTGELFF	TRBV27
CASSLPGTGDQPQHF	TRBV27
CASSELGGSIQYF	TRBV19
CASSLLAGGPEEQFF	TRBV7-9
CASSYGTAPNYGYTF	TRBV5-1
CASSTTSGAYEQYF	TRBV2
CARAVYEQYF	TRBV5-3
CASRGDAGITEAFF	TRBV2
CASSLTSGYNEQFF	TRBV5-4
CASSSFQRTEAFF	TRBV7-2
CASSRDRGLSEQFF	TRBV6-1
CATRTSGYTDTQYF	TRBV19
CASSFSGIGANVLTF	TRBV28
CASSFGLEETQYF	TRBV7-2
CATGANPMVGGYTF	TRBV2
CASSPRPDGSYNEQFF	TRBV7-2
CASSVGGNQPQHF	TRBV25-1
CASSDLTGSSYNEQFF	TRBV7-8
CASSPDLGEMDTQYF	TRBV19
CASSVDASGIYEQYF	TRBV9
CATREERGLNPYNEQFF	TRBV15
CASSQVRAGYTF	TRBV18
CASSQAGYSGTIHEQYF	TRBV4-1
CASSLDSSFPLNYGYTF	TRBV7-2
CASTREPTSGSFEQYF	TRBV4-2
CAISEADRAYEQYF	TRBV10-3
CASSEKTSPTDTQYF	TRBV2
CAISDTRTGKHEQYF	TRBV10-3
CASSLDWTGIIGSPLHF	TRBV7-2
CASSLDPVALNEAFF	TRBV11-2
CASTFNRGRMAEAFF	TRBV6-1